The present T cell receptor beta chain was sequenced within a study of T cells in Graves' hyperthyroidism and ophthalmopathy. Broader study findings: Most thyroid clonotypes that were expanded above 0.001 also turned up in blood.

Remarks on this clonotype: Its antigen is not identified.

Amplification targeted TCR beta CDR3 regions from RNA transcripts. Initially, a first-round RT-PCR of the TCR CDR3 employed the HTBI primer set. MiXCR, applied by TCRdb to the multiplex PCR reads, yields one record per CDR3 protein. The sample includes about 600,000 distinct CDR3 sequences, approximately 14% of them seen just once. Germline V gives CDR1 MDHEN, CDR2 SYDVKM. The CDR3 has 15 amino acids. The germline V and J ends were trimmed by 6 bases and 2 bases, with 15 bases remaining between them. Criteria for exclusion of patients were uncontrolled infection, other autoimmune disease, pregnancy or lactation.

The chain is built from TRBV28 and TRBJ2-3; D is perhaps TRBD2 (6 bases). Input material: blood. This TCR was recovered from a woman aged 45-65 years with Graves' ophthalmopathy. The CDR3 spells CASRDLTSLTDTQYF. Written as DNA, the CDR3 is TGTGCCAGCAGAGATTTGACTAGTCTCACAGATACGCAGTATTTT. Filled out from reference TRBV28 and TRBJ2-3, the complete variable domain reads DVKVTQSSRYLVKRTGEKVFLECVQDMDHENMFWYRQDPGLGLRLIYFSYDVKMKEKGDIPEGYSVSREKKERFSLILESASTNQTSMYLCASRDLTSLTDTQYFGPGTRLTVL.